Presented here are 18 T cell receptor beta chains from one specimen sequenced in a study of metastatic and nonmetastatic thyroid tumors. TCRdb re-called the PCR reads via MiXCR. The sample has around 34,000 clones, about a sixth seen once. No patient had received any treatment before thyroid surgery. The sample taken for sequencing was blood. All receptors come from a female donor with papillary thyroid cancer or a benign thyroid nodule (not recorded which). Some clones in this sample may be carry-over from other donors' samples.

This clone was counted many times. The germline gene is not matched at one end of the junction; a read error may be the cause. This chain links TRBV6-5 with TRBJ2-7, with 9 bases fitting TRBD2. The CDR3 is 16 amino acids. Per the germline V gene, CDR1 is MNHEY and CDR2 is SVGAGI. The CDR3 region is CASSYSSASGAGSPIF. CDR3 nucleotide sequence: TGTGCCAGCAGTTACTCGTCGGCTAGCGGGGCCGGGAGCCCAATTTTC.

The rearrangement links TRBV5-6 to TRBJ2-3; 7 bases match TRBD2. The length of the CDR3 is 16 residues. Losses at the gene ends were 5 bases for V and 4 bases for J; bases not matched to a gene: 13. Germline V gene lookup returns CDR1 SGHDT and CDR2 YYEEEE. The CDR3 bases are TGTGCCAGCAGTCCCACTAGCGCCCTGAGGCCAGATACGCAGTATTTT. Translation gives CASSPTSALRPDTQYF.

The chain combines TRBV5-1 with TRBJ2-7; TRBD1 aligns across 9 bases. The germline CDR1 and CDR2 sequences are SGHRS and YFSETQ. After removal of 4 bases from V and 6 bases from J, the junction contained 8 bases not matched to a gene. The CDR3 spans 14 residues. DNA for the CDR3: TGCGCCAGCAGCCCGGGACAGGGCCCTGGCGAGCAGTACTTC. It encodes CASSPGQGPGEQYF.

This clone is medium-sized by share. The V and J genes are TRBV6-1 and TRBJ2-2; D possibly matches TRBD1 or TRBD2 (6 bases each). V gave up 10 bases and J gave up 3 bases, with 18 bases separating them. The CDR3 has 15 residues. The germline V gene has CDR1 MNHNS and CDR2 SASEGT. CDR3 loop: CATQVVRGDTGELFF. CDR3 nucleotides: TGTGCCACCCAGGTCGTTAGGGGGGACACCGGGGAGCTGTTTTTT.

Ten or more counts support this clone. The rearrangement links TRBV5-1 to TRBJ1-4; TRBD1 matches 7 bases. The CDR3 has 16 residues. V was clipped by 0 bases and J by 2 bases; unmatched bases: 4. From germline, CDR1 is SGHRS and CDR2 YFSETQ. In nucleotides, the CDR3 is TGCGCCAGCAGCTTGGCCGGACAGGCGACTAATGAAAAACTGTTTTTT. This sequence encodes CASSLAGQATNEKLFF.

This clone has only a few counts. Other DNA sequences in this sample translate to the same CDR3. This rearrangement joins TRBV29-1 to TRBJ2-1; 7 bases fit TRBD2. The V and J ends lost 5 bases and 10 bases, in that order; junction bases with no gene match: 8. The CDR3 loop spans 12 amino acids. The germline CDR1 and CDR2 sequences are SQVTM and ANQGSEA. The CDR3 sequence is CSVLLTSNEQFF. The CDR3 DNA follows: TGCAGCGTTCTCCTGACTAGCAACGAGCAGTTCTTC.

This clone has ten or more counts. This chain connects TRBV9 to TRBJ1-6; 9 bases fit TRBD1. CDR3 size: 15 residues. The germline CDR1 and CDR2 sequences are SGDLS and YYNGEE. V shed 3 bases, J shed 7 bases, and the junction held 5 bases outside the gene matches. DNA for the CDR3: TGTGCCAGCAGCGGGGGACAGGGAAACAATTCACCCCTCCACTTT. This codes for CASSGGQGNNSPLHF.

A note on this clone: With a much larger clone just one base away, this may be a read error. DNA for the CDR3: TGTGCCAGCAGCTTGTGGGACATGGAAGTCGGGGAGCTGTTTTTT. Translated: CASSLWDMEVGELFF. The gene calls are TRBV5-6 and TRBJ2-2; TRBD1 is a possible D gene (6 bases). CDR3 size: 15 residues. Trimming took 1 base from V and 7 from J, leaving 14 bases between them. CDR1 is SGHDT and CDR2 is YYEEEE in the germline V gene.

This clone was recorded at least ten times. A single base separates this from a much larger clone, so it may be a read error. This rearrangement joins TRBV19 to TRBJ1-1; no clear D gene. The CDR3 sequence is 14 residues long. The germline CDR1 and CDR2 sequences are LNHDA and SQIVND (reference sequence). Trimming shortened V by 5 bases and J by 5 bases, and 15 bases separated the two germline ends. CDR3 DNA: TGTGCCAGTAGTGTTCGCTGGGGTCAGACTGAAGCTTTCTTT. It yields the protein CASSVRWGQTEAFF.

This clone was counted ten times or more. The chain couples TRBV2 to TRBJ2-5; D gene unclear. Trimming took off 4 bases at V and 3 bases at J, with 3 bases between the two ends. The CDR3 sequence is 11 residues long. Germline CDR1 reads SNHLY; CDR2 reads FYNNEI. DNA for the CDR3: TGTGCCAGCAGTGTAAAAGAGACCCAGTACTTC. Residues: CASSVKETQYF.

This clone occurred many times. J is TRBJ1-4 and V is TRBV27; a weak D match, TRBD1 (6 bases). CDR1 and CDR2 (germline): MNHEY, SMNVEV (reference sequence). The CDR3 is 16 amino acids. Trimming shortened V by 4 bases and J by 7 bases, and 19 bases separated the two germline ends. CDR3 coding DNA: TGTGCCAGCAGTTGGTTGAGGGGGAAAAGTATTGAAAAACTGTTTTTT. Protein sequence: CASSWLRGKSIEKLFF.

This clone was detected only a few times. The J gene is TRBJ2-7, the V gene TRBV11-2; TRBD1 or TRBD2 may be the D gene (7 bases each). This CDR3 contains 15 residues. Germline CDR1 SGHAT, CDR2 FQNNGV. The germline V and J ends were trimmed by 4 bases and 6 bases, with 19 bases remaining between them. DNA for the CDR3: TGTGCCAGCAGCTGGGGGGGGACAGAGGGCGTCGAGCAGTACTTC. Its protein is CASSWGGTEGVEQYF.

This clone was recorded many times. This chain joins TRBV27 and TRBJ2-1; D is perhaps TRBD2 (5 bases). This CDR3 has 14 amino acids. Per germline, CDR1 MNHEY and CDR2 SMNVEV (reference sequence). V was pared by 4 bases and J by 0 bases, with 7 bases between. CDR3 bases: TGTGCCAGCAGTTCTAGCTCCTCCTACAATGAGCAGTTCTTC. Its protein is CASSSSSSYNEQFF.

At least ten counts were recorded for this clone. The DNA of the CDR3 is TGTGCCAGCAGTTCCCTAAGTTTGGAATTCGCCGAGCAGTACTTC. Encoded protein: CASSSLSLEFAEQYF. The chain carries TRBV12-3 or TRBV12-4 and TRBJ2-7; D is ambiguous. The germline V and J ends were trimmed by 4 bases and 6 bases, with 19 bases remaining between them. This CDR3 is 15 amino acids long.

This clone was counted many times. The rearrangement links TRBV29-1 to TRBJ2-1, with D perhaps matching TRBD1 (6 bases). This CDR3 has 14 amino acids. V shed 8 bases and J shed 4 bases, with 18 bases lying between them. CDR1 SQVTM and CDR2 ANQGSEA come from the germline V gene. CDR3 loop: CSSEQGNYYNEQFF. CDR3 nucleotides: TGCAGCTCAGAGCAGGGGAATTATTACAATGAGCAGTTCTTC.

This clone was found many times. The chain couples TRBV2 to TRBJ2-1; 7 bases match TRBD1. The junction had 10 bases not matched to a gene; V was cut back by 7 bases and J by 7 bases. The CDR3 contains 14 residues. Germline CDR1 SNHLY, CDR2 FYNNEI. CDR3 DNA: TGTGCCAGCAACCGGGAATCAGGGGGTAATGAGCAGTTCTTC. Its protein product is CASNRESGGNEQFF.

This clone was recorded many times. The same CDR3 also results from other DNA sequences found in this sample. The chain employs TRBV7-8 and TRBJ1-1; D may be TRBD1 (6 bases). The CDR3 sequence is 14 residues long. The V end lost 6 bases, the J end lost 5 bases, and 16 bases lay between the germline ends. Germline V gene data show CDR1 as SGHVS and CDR2 as FQNEAQ. CDR3 loop: CASSSHRGRTEAFF. As DNA, the CDR3 is TGTGCCAGCAGTTCCCACCGGGGGCGTACTGAAGCTTTCTTT.

In its sample, this clone was seen many times. V gene TRBV27 combines with J gene TRBJ2-1, with 11 positions matching TRBD2. The germline CDR1 and CDR2 sequences are MNHEY and SMNVEV (reference sequence). The CDR3 is made up of 15 amino acids. The junction had 8 bases not matched to a gene; V was cut back by 4 bases and J by 9 bases. The CDR3 here is CASSYTSGGRGEQFF. For the CDR3, the DNA is TGTGCCAGCAGTTACACTAGCGGGGGCCGAGGTGAGCAGTTCTTC.